These T cell receptor beta chains were read from a single sample in a study of CD8+ T cells in alopecia areata. Produced via immunoSEQ multiplex PCR; TCRdb's table is partial and in-frame only. The data show approximately 120,000 clones, with over 55% seen just once and 5.7% held by the top ten. Here the sequenced sample was CD4+ T cells sorted from blood, taken at week 4, from a patient treated with tofacitinib. The receptor set was obtained from a human donor with alopecia areata. Both conserved end residues are part of each CDR3. A D gene is named only where the DNA matches it firmly. Clone size is shown for a subset of rows, as once, few, many or a class of expanded clone.

d_call clone_size j_call v_call cdr3_aa cdr3_nt
NA NA TRBJ2-1 TRBV5-1 CASSATASYNEQFF TGCGCCAGCAGCGCGACAGCTAGCTACAATGAGCAGTTCTTC
NA NA TRBJ1-4 TRBV7-2 CASSLGVGSEKLFF TGTGCCAGCAGCTTAGGAGTGGGGAGTGAAAAACTGTTTTTT
NA once TRBJ2-2 TRBV5-1 CASSLIDRNTGELFF TGCGCCAGCAGCCTGATTGACAGGAACACCGGGGAGCTGTTTTTT
NA NA TRBJ1-4 TRBV2 CASSAKGLSPATNEKLFF TGTGCCAGCAGTGCCAAGGGTTTATCCCCAGCAACTAATGAAAAACTGTTTTTT
TRBD2 NA TRBJ2-7 TRBV5-5 CASSRSGRREQYF TGTGCCAGCAGCCGTAGCGGGAGGCGAGAGCAGTACTTC
NA NA TRBJ2-5 TRBV29-1 CSVDPRGQETQYF TGCAGCGTTGATCCCCGGGGGCAAGAGACCCAGTACTTC
NA NA TRBJ2-1 TRBV7-2 CASSLASINEQFF TGTGCCAGCAGCTTAGCTAGCATAAATGAGCAGTTCTTC
TRBD1 few TRBJ2-5 TRBV15 CATSRGQVQETQYF TGTGCCACCAGCAGGGGACAGGTCCAAGAGACCCAGTACTTC
TRBD1 NA TRBJ1-5 TRBV7-8 CASSPTGVGGSNQPQHF TGTGCCAGCAGCCCTACAGGGGTAGGTGGGAGCAATCAGCCCCAGCATTTT
NA NA TRBJ2-3 TRBV4-3 CASSQEEGTDTQYF TGCGCCAGCAGCCAAGAAGAGGGCACAGATACGCAGTATTTT
NA NA TRBJ2-5 TRBV29-1 CSVGLGTQETQYF TGCAGCGTTGGTCTCGGAACCCAAGAGACCCAGTACTTC
NA NA TRBJ2-3 TRBV5-1 CASSLFGTDTQYF TGCGCCAGTAGTCTCTTCGGCACAGATACGCAGTATTTT
NA NA TRBJ2-3 TRBV29-1 CSVEDPRVASDTQYF TGCAGCGTTGAAGATCCCAGGGTAGCGTCAGATACGCAGTATTTT
NA once TRBJ1-2 TRBV6-5 CASSYDSNYGYTF TGTGCCAGCAGTTATGACAGTAACTATGGCTACACCTTC
TRBD1 NA TRBJ2-5 TRBV29-1 CSVELGQGLGETQYF TGCAGCGTTGAACTAGGACAGGGGTTAGGAGAGACCCAGTACTTC
NA once TRBJ2-3 TRBV29-1 CSGTKDTQYF TGCAGCGGTACGAAAGATACGCAGTATTTT
NA NA TRBJ1-1 TRBV5-1 CASSSGANTEAFF TGCGCCAGCAGTTCTGGGGCGAACACTGAAGCTTTCTTT
NA NA TRBJ2-2 TRBV27 CASSYSWGTTGELFF TGTGCCAGCAGTTACTCTTGGGGAACTACCGGGGAGCTGTTTTTT